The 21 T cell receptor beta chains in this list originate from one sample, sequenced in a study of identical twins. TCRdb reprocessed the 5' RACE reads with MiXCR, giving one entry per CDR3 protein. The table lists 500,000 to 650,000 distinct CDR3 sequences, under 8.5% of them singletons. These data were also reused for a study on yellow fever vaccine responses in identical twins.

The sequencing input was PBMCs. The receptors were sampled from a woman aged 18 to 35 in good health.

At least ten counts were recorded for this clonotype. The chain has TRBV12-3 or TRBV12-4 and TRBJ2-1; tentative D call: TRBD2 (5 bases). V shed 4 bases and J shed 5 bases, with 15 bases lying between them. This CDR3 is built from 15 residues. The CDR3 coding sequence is TGTGCCAGCAGTTCCCAAGCGGTAGGGCACAATGAGCAGTTCTTC. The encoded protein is CASSSQAVGHNEQFF.

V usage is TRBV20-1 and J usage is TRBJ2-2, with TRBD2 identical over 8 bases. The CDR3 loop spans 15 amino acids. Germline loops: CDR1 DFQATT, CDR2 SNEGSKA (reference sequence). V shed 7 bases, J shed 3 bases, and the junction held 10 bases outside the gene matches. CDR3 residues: CSVKSPGRDTGELFF. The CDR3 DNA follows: TGCAGTGTAAAGTCCCCCGGGAGGGACACCGGGGAGCTGTTTTTT.

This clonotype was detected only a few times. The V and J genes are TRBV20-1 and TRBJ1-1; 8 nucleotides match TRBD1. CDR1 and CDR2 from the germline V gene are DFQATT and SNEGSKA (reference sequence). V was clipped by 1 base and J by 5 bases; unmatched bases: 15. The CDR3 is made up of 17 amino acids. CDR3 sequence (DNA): TGCAGTGCTAGAGCATCCGGGCAGGGGGCGAGGGGGACTGAAGCTTTCTTT. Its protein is CSARASGQGARGTEAFF.

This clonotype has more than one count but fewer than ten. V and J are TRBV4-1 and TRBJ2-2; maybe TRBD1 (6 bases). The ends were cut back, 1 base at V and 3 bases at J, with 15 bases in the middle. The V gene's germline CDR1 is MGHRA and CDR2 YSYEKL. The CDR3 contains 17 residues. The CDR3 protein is CASSQGTVTTYTGELFF. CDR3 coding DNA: TGCGCCAGCAGCCAAGGGACAGTAACTACATACACCGGGGAGCTGTTTTTT.

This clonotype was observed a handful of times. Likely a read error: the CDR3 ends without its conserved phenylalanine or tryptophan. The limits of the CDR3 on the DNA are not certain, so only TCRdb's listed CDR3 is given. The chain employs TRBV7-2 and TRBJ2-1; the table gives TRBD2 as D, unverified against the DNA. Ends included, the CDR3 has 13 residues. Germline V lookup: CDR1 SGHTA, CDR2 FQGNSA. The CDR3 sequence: CASSQDMAGAPLL.

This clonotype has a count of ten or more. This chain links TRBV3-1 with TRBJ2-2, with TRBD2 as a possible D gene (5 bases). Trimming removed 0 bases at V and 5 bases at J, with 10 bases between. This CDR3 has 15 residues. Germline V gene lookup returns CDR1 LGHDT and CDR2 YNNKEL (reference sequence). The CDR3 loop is CASSQDSRGTGELFF. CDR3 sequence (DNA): TGTGCCAGCAGCCAAGACAGCCGGGGTACCGGGGAGCTGTTTTTT. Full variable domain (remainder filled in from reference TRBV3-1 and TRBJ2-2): DTAVSQTPKYLVTQMGNDKSIKCEQNLGHDTMYWYKQDSKKFLKIMFSYNNKELIINETVPNRFSPKSPDKAHLNLHINSLELGDSAVYFCASSQDSRGTGELFFGEGSRLTVL.

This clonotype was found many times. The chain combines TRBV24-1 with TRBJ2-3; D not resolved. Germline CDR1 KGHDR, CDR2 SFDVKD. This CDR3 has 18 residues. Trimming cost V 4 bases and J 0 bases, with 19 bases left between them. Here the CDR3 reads CATSDPALGAPSTDTQYF. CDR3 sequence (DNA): TGTGCCACCAGTGACCCAGCCTTAGGAGCGCCTAGCACAGATACGCAGTATTTT.

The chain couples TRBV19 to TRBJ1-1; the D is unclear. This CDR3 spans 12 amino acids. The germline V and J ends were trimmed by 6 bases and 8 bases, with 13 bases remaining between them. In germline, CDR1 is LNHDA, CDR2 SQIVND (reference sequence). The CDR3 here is CASRQALGEAFF. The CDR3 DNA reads TGTGCCAGTAGGCAGGCCCTGGGGGAAGCTTTCTTT.

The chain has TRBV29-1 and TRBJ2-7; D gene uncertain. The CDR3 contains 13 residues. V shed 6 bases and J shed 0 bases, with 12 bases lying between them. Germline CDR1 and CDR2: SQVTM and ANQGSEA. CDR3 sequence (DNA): TGCAGCGTGCGAGACGGGTCCTCCTACGAGCAGTACGTC. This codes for CSVRDGSSYEQYV.

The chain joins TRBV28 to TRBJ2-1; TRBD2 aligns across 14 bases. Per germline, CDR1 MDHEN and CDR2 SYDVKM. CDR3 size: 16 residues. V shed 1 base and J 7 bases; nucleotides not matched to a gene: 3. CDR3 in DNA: TGTGCCAGCAGTTTATCCCGACTAGCGGGAGGGAATGAGCAGTTCTTC. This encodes CASSLSRLAGGNEQFF.

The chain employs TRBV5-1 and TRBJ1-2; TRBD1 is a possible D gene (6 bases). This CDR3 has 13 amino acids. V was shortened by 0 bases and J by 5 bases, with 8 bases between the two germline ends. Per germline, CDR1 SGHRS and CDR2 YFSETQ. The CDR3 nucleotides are TGCGCCAGCAGCTTGGTTAGGGGGTATGGCTACACCTTC. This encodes CASSLVRGYGYTF.

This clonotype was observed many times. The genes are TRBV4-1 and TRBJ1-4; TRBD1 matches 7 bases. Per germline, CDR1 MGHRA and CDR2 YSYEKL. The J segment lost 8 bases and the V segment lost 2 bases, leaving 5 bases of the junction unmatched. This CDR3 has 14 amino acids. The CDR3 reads CASSQIGGEEKLFF. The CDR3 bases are TGCGCCAGCAGCCAAATAGGGGGCGAGGAAAAACTGTTTTTT.

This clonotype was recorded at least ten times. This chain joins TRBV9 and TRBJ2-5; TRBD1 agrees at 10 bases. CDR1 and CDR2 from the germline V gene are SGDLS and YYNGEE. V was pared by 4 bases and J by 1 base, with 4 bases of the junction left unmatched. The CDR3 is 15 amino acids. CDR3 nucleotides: TGTGCCAGCAGCCCATGGGACAGGGGCCAAGAGACCCAGTACTTC. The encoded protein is CASSPWDRGQETQYF.

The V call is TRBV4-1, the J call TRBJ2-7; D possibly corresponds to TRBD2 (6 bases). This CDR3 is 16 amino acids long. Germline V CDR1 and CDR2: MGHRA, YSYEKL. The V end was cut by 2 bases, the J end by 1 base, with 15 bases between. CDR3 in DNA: TGCGCCAGCAGCCAAACAAGGGCGGGATGGTCCTACGAGCAGTACTTC. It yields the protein CASSQTRAGWSYEQYF.

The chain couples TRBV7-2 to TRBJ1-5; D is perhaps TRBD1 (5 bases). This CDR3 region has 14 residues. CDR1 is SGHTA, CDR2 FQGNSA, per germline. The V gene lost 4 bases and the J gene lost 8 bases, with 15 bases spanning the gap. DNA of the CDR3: TGTGCCAGCAGCTCCCCGGGACGACGGGAGCCCCAGCATTTT. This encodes CASSSPGRREPQHF.

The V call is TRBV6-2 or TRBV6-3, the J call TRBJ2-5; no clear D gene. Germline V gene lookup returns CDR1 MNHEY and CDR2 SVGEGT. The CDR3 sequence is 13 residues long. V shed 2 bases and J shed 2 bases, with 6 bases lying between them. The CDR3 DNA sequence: TGTGCCAGCAGTTACAGGTTTCAAGAGACCCAGTACTTC. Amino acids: CASSYRFQETQYF.

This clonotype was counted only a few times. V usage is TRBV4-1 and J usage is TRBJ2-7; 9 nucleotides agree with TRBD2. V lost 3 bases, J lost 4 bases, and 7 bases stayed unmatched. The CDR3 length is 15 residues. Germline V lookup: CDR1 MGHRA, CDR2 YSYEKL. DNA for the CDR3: TGCGCCAGCAGCCACCCGGGACTAGCAGGGTACGAGCAGTACTTC. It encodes CASSHPGLAGYEQYF.

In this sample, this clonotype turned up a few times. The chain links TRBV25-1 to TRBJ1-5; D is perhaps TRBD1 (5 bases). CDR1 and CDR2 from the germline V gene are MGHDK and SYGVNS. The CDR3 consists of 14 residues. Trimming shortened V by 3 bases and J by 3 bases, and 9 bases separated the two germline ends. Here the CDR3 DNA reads TGTGCCAGCAGTGATTCGGGGCCCAATCAGCCCCAGCATTTT. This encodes CASSDSGPNQPQHF.

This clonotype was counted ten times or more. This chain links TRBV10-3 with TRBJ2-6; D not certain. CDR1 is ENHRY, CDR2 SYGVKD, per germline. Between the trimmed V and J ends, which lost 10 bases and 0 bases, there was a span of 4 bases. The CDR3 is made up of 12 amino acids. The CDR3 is CATDSGANVLTF. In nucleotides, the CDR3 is TGTGCCACCGACTCTGGGGCCAACGTCCTGACTTTC.

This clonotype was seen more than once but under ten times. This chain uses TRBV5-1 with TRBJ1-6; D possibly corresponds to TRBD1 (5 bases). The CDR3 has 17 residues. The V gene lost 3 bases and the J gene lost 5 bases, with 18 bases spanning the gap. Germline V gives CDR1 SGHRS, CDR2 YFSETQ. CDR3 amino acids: CASSYSPVQEDNSPLHF. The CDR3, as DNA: TGCGCCAGCAGCTATTCCCCGGTACAGGAGGATAATTCACCCCTCCACTTT.

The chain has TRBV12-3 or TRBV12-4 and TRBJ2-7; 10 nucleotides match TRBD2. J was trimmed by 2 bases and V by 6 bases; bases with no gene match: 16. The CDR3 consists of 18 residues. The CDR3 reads CASSSLGLAEFPPYEQYF. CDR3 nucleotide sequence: TGTGCCAGCAGCTCCCTCGGACTAGCGGAATTCCCCCCCTACGAGCAGTACTTC.